Presented here are 22 T cell receptor beta chains from one specimen sequenced in a study of cytomegalovirus exposure and HLA in healthy donors. The PCR used 60 Vbeta and 13 Jbeta primers. The repertoire was sequenced with immunoSEQ multiplex PCR; TCRdb's copy has only in-frame clones and lacks some. The sample includes more than 90,000 clones, 75% to 90% of them seen just once. Sequenced input: PBMCs. These receptors originate from a young man in good health and CMV-seronegative.

This sequence joins TRBV7-2 and TRBJ1-5; D unresolved. This CDR3 has 14 amino acids. Between the trimmed V and J ends, which lost 6 bases and 2 bases, there was a span of 11 bases. Germline loops: CDR1 SGHTA, CDR2 FQGNSA. The CDR3 DNA sequence: TGTGCCAGCAGTAGAGCCCTAGGCAATCAGCCCCAGCATTTT. Residues: CASSRALGNQPQHF.

The V gene is TRBV9, the J gene TRBJ1-6; D not certain. Trimming took off 0 bases at V and 10 bases at J, with 8 bases between the two ends. The CDR3 extends over 13 amino acids. Germline V gives CDR1 SGDLS, CDR2 YYNGEE. The CDR3: CASSVARESPLHF. The CDR3 bases are TGTGCCAGCAGCGTAGCACGGGAATCACCCCTCCACTTT.

The rearrangement uses TRBV28 and TRBJ1-6, with D perhaps TRBD1 (6 bases). The CDR3 runs 15 residues. Germline values: CDR1 MDHEN, CDR2 SYDVKM. Trimming stripped 6 bases from V and 6 bases from J, with 15 bases between. This CDR3 reads CASSSLGTSNSPLHF. For the CDR3, the DNA is TGTGCCAGCAGCTCCCTAGGGACAAGTAATTCACCCCTCCACTTT.

This clone has a handful of counts. The genes are TRBV7-2 and TRBJ2-6, with unresolved D. Trimming stripped 8 bases from V and 5 bases from J, with 7 bases between. The CDR3 runs to 12 residues. Germline V lookup: CDR1 SGHTA, CDR2 FQGNSA. In nucleotides, the CDR3 is TGTGCCAGCGGCCCTCGGGCCAACGTCCTGACTTTC. It specifies CASGPRANVLTF.

V and J are TRBV5-1 and TRBJ2-2; D possibly corresponds to TRBD1 (6 bases). The CDR3 contains 14 residues. V dropped 0 bases and J dropped 6 bases, with 9 bases sitting between them. Germline V lookup: CDR1 SGHRS, CDR2 YFSETQ. The CDR3 protein is CASSLVGGSGELFF. The CDR3, as DNA: TGCGCCAGCAGCTTGGTAGGGGGTTCCGGGGAGCTGTTTTTT.

This rearrangement joins TRBV27 to TRBJ1-5; no clear D. This CDR3 contains 13 residues. Per the germline V gene, CDR1 is MNHEY and CDR2 is SMNVEV (reference sequence). V was pared by 3 bases and J by 5 bases, with 8 bases between. CDR3 nucleotides: TGTGCCAGCAGTTTGAACAGTTATCAGCCCCAGCATTTT. It is translated as CASSLNSYQPQHF.

The chain's CDR3 is CASSSNQRRSRVPQHF. CDR3 in DNA: TGTGCCAGCAGCTCGAACCAAAGACGTAGCCGGGTGCCCCAGCATTTT. The J gene is TRBJ1-5, the V gene TRBV5-7; D unclear. TRBV5-7 is designated an ORF whose function remains uncertain. The CDR3 covers 16 residues. The V and J ends lost 3 bases and 9 bases respectively, with 22 bases between them.

This clone appeared a few times. The rearrangement uses TRBV18 and TRBJ2-3, with 10 bases identical to TRBD2. CDR1 and CDR2 from the germline V gene are KGHSH and LQKENI. The J segment lost 3 bases and the V segment lost 3 bases, leaving 3 bases of the junction unmatched. This CDR3 contains 15 residues. The CDR3 loop is CASSPPSGGTDTQYF. The CDR3 region has the DNA TGTGCCAGCTCACCCCCTAGCGGGGGAACAGATACGCAGTATTTT.

J is TRBJ2-5 and V is TRBV27; D unresolved. V was clipped by 1 base and J by 1 base, with 10 bases between them. CDR1 and CDR2 (germline): MNHEY, SMNVEV (reference sequence). The CDR3 length is 15 residues. The CDR3 loop is CASSLWALGQETQYF. CDR3 in DNA: TGTGCCAGCAGTTTATGGGCCCTCGGCCAAGAGACCCAGTACTTC.

The chain carries TRBV5-8 and TRBJ1-2; weak D call: TRBD1 (6 bases). Trimming pared 1 base from V and 8 bases from J, leaving 21 bases between. Germline CDR1 reads SGHTS; CDR2 reads YDEGEE. The CDR3 has 16 amino acids. The CDR3 here is CASSLKTGGAVYGYTF. The DNA of the CDR3 is TGTGCCAGCAGCTTGAAGACAGGCGGCGCGGTCTACGGCTACACCTTC.

This clone showed up just once. The V and J genes are TRBV7-9 and TRBJ2-1; 11 bases fit TRBD2. CDR3 size: 15 residues. V was clipped by 7 bases and J by 11 bases; unmatched bases: 13. The germline CDR1 and CDR2 sequences are SEHNR and FQNEAQ (reference sequence). For the CDR3, the DNA is TGTGCCAGCAACGACTTAGCGGGAGGGCCAAGGCAGCAGTTCTTC. Its translation: CASNDLAGGPRQQFF.

The gene calls are TRBV28 and TRBJ2-3; a weak D match, TRBD1 (6 bases). The germline V gene encodes CDR1 MDHEN and CDR2 SYDVKM. This CDR3 is 14 amino acids long. The V end was cut by 5 bases, the J end by 6 bases, with 15 bases between. CDR3 DNA: TGTGCCAGCAGTGCAGGGGCCGGAGGTGATACGCAGTATTTT. Residues: CASSAGAGGDTQYF.

The chain uses TRBV5-4 and TRBJ2-7, with D unclear. V dropped 4 bases and J dropped 3 bases, with 11 bases sitting between them. Germline V gene data show CDR1 as SGHNT and CDR2 as YYREEE (reference sequence). The CDR3 has 13 amino acids. The CDR3 loop reads CASSPPGGYEQYF. DNA of the CDR3: TGTGCCAGCAGCCCGCCAGGTGGCTACGAGCAGTACTTC.

The V gene is TRBV7-8, the J gene TRBJ1-5; possibly TRBD1 for D (6 bases). CDR1 and CDR2 from the germline V gene are SGHVS and FQNEAQ. The CDR3 runs to 17 residues. V gave up 3 bases and J gave up 0 bases, with 15 bases separating them. In DNA, the CDR3 is TGTGCCAGCAGCTTTGCAGGGGACATTTATAGCAATCAGCCCCAGCATTTT. Translated, it gives CASSFAGDIYSNQPQHF.

This chain joins TRBV30 and TRBJ1-3; D is perhaps TRBD1 (5 bases). CDR1 and CDR2 from the germline V gene are GTSNPN and SVGIG (reference sequence). The V and J ends lost 5 bases and 6 bases respectively, with 20 bases between them. This CDR3 has 15 residues. CDR3 bases: TGTGCCTGGGCTGGAGGGACTTACATACTAAACACCATATATTTT. It encodes CAWAGGTYILNTIYF. The whole variable domain, remainder taken from reference TRBV30 and TRBJ1-3, is SQTIHQWPATLVQPVGSPLSLECTVEGTSNPNLYWYRQAAGRGLQLLFYSVGIGQISSEVPQNLSASRPQDRQFILSSKKLLLSDSGFYLCAWAGGTYILNTIYFGEGSWLTVV.

The gene calls are TRBV6-6 and TRBJ2-7; perhaps TRBD1 as D (5 bases). Deletions cut 7 bases from V and 2 bases from J, with 18 bases between. Germline V gives CDR1 MNHNY, CDR2 SVGAGI (reference sequence). There are 15 residues in the CDR3. CDR3 bases: TGTGCCAGCACCAACCGGCAGGGAAAACCCTACGAGCAGTACTTC. It translates to CASTNRQGKPYEQYF.

This chain joins TRBV6-1 and TRBJ2-5; possible D gene TRBD1, 5 bases. The germline V gene has CDR1 MNHNS and CDR2 SASEGT. The CDR3 loop spans 17 amino acids. The ends were cut back, 4 bases at V and 5 bases at J, with 23 bases in the middle. In DNA form, the CDR3 reads TGTGCCAGCAGTGCCCATGGGGCAGAAGACTTCCGGGAGACCCAGTACTTC. Protein: CASSAHGAEDFRETQYF.

The rearrangement links TRBV9 to TRBJ2-3; TRBD1 matches 9 bases. Germline V gene data show CDR1 as SGDLS and CDR2 as YYNGEE. V dropped 3 bases and J dropped 4; count of bases not matched to a gene: 15. The CDR3 spans 18 residues. CDR3 DNA: TGTGCCAGCAGCGACAGACCAACCCAATGGACAGGGGCAGATACGCAGTATTTT. Translating it yields CASSDRPTQWTGADTQYF.

This chain joins TRBV29-1 and TRBJ2-5, with 7 bases that match TRBD1. Germline V gene lookup returns CDR1 SQVTM and CDR2 ANQGSEA. CDR3 length: 12 residues. The V and J ends lost 6 bases and 2 bases, in that order; junction bases with no gene match: 3. The CDR3 protein is CSVDRVQETQYF. In DNA form, the CDR3 reads TGCAGCGTAGACAGGGTTCAAGAGACCCAGTACTTC.

V usage is TRBV11-2 and J usage is TRBJ1-1; D gene unclear. V lost 3 bases to trimming and J lost 5 bases, with 10 bases between them. CDR1 is SGHAT, CDR2 FQNNGV, per germline. The CDR3 is 13 residues long. CDR3 nucleotides: TGTGCCAGCAGCTTTATAGGAGGGACTGAAGCTTTCTTT. Encoded protein: CASSFIGGTEAFF.

The CDR3 spells CASSWTGMNTEAFF. CDR3 sequence (DNA): TGCGCCAGCAGCTGGACAGGGATGAACACTGAAGCTTTCTTT. The chain carries TRBV5-1 and TRBJ1-1, with 8 positions matching TRBD1. This CDR3 has 14 amino acids. The V gene's germline CDR1 is SGHRS and CDR2 YFSETQ. V gave up 3 bases and J gave up 0 bases; unmatched junction bases: 1.

J is TRBJ2-3 and V is TRBV28, with D possibly matching TRBD1 (6 bases). CDR1 is MDHEN and CDR2 is SYDVKM in the germline V gene. The V gene lost 10 bases and the J gene lost 0 bases, with 11 bases spanning the gap. This CDR3 comprises 13 residues. CDR3 nucleotide sequence: TGTGCCAATCTGGACAGAAGCACAGATACGCAGTATTTT. Amino acids: CANLDRSTDTQYF.